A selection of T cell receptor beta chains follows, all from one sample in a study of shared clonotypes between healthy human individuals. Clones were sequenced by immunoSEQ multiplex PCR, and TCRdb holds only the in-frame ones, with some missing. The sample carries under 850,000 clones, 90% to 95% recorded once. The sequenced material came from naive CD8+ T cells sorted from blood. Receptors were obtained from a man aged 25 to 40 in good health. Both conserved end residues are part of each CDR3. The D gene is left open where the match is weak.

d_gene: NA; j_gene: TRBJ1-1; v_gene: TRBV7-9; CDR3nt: TGTGCCAGCAGCTTAGCGAAGGGAGGGCACACTGAAGCTTTCTTT; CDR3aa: CASSLAKGGHTEAFF
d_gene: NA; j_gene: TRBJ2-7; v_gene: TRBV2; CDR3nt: TGTGCCAGCTCAGGTAGCGACACCGGTTGGTCCTACGAGCAGTACTTC; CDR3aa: CASSGSDTGWSYEQYF
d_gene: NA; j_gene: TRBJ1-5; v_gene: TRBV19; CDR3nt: TGTGCCAGTAGTAGTACAGCGCCTAATCAGCCCCAGCATTTT; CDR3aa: CASSSTAPNQPQHF
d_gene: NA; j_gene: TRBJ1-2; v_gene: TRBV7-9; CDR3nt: TGTGCCAGCAGCCAAGGGGCCTATGGCTACACCTTC; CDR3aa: CASSQGAYGYTF
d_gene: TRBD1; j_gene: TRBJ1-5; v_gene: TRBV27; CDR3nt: TGTGCCAGCAGTTCCCGGGACAGGGGAGATCAGCCCCAGCATTTT; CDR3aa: CASSSRDRGDQPQHF
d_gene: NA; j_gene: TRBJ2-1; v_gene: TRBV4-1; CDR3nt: TGCGCCAGCAGCCAAGGGGGTATCTCCTACAATGAGCAGTTCTTC; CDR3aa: CASSQGGISYNEQFF
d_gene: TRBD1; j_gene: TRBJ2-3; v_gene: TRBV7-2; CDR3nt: TGTGCCAGCAGCTTAGTAGTCAGGGGGCATCGAGGCACAGATACGCAGTATTTT; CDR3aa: CASSLVVRGHRGTDTQYF
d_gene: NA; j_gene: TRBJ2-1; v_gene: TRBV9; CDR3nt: TGTGCCAGCGGTACCGGGTCCCTCTTTGAGCAGTTCTTC; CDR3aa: CASGTGSLFEQFF
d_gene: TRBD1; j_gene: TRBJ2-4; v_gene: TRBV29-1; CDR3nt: TGCAGCGCTCGGGACAGTTTAGCCAAAAACATTCAGTACTTC; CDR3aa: CSARDSLAKNIQYF
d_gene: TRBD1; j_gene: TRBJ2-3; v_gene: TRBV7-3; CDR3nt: TGTGCCAGCAGCTTCACAGGGGGCGCGGGAGATACGCAGTATTTT; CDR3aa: CASSFTGGAGDTQYF
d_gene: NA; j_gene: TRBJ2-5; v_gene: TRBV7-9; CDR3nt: TGTGCCAGCAGCTTAGCCCTGATTGAGACCCAGTACTTC; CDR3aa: CASSLALIETQYF
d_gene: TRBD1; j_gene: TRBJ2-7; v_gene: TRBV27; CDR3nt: TGTGCCAGCGCCCTGAAGGGGGCCCTCTCCTACGAGCAGTACTTC; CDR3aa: CASALKGALSYEQYF
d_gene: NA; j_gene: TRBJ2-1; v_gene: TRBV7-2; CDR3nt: TGTGCCAGCAGCTTAGGGAGAGGACCCTACAATGAGCAGTTCTTC; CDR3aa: CASSLGRGPYNEQFF
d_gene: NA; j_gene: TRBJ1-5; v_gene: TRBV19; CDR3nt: TGTGCCGGGGGGTACAATCAGCCCCAGCATTTT; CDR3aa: CAGGYNQPQHF
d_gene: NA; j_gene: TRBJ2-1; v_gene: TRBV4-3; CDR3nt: TGCGCCAGCAGCCAAGCCCTGATGGGGAATGAGCAGTTCTTC; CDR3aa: CASSQALMGNEQFF
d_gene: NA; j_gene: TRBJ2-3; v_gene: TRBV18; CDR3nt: TGTGCCAGCTCACCAGTAGGGAGCGGCAGCACAGATACGCAGTATTTT; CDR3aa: CASSPVGSGSTDTQYF
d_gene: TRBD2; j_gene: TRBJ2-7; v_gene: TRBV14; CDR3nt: TGTGCCAGCAGCCAAGTGACGGGACTACTCTACGAGCAGTACTTC; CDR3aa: CASSQVTGLLYEQYF
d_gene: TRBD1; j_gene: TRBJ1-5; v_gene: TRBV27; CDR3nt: TGTGCCACCGACCGGGGACAGGGCTTCAATCAGCCCCAGCATTTT; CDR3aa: CATDRGQGFNQPQHF